A selection of T cell receptor beta chains follows, all from one sample in a study of shared clonotypes between healthy human individuals. Generated by immunoSEQ multiplex PCR, the TCRdb table keeps only in-frame clones and is missing some. The table has roughly 410,000 clones, about 97% seen once. The sequenced sample consisted of memory CD8+ T cells sorted from blood. The source is a man aged 25-45 years in good health. CDR3s include the opening cysteine and the closing phenylalanine or tryptophan. The order of the fields is CDR3 DNA, CDR3 protein, D gene, J gene, CDR3 length, V gene, clone size. The D gene is left open where the match is weak. Expanded clones are given a class, and other clones once, few, many or no size at all.

TGCGCCAGCAGCTTAAACCGGGAAAAACTGTTTTTT CASSLNREKLFF NA TRBJ1-4 12 TRBV5-1 NA
TGTGCCACCACAGACGTCAACAGCCTGGGGAACGAGCAGTACTTC CATTDVNSLGNEQYF NA TRBJ2-7 15 TRBV27 NA
TGTGCCAGCAGAGATGGAGCGGGAGTCCTGTTCTTC CASRDGAGVLFF TRBD2 TRBJ2-1 12 TRBV6-4 NA
TGTGCCAGCGAGGGGAGTGTCGACGAGCAGTACTTC CASEGSVDEQYF NA TRBJ2-7 12 TRBV6-1 once
TGCAGTGCTGGACTCTACAATGAGCAGTTCTTC CSAGLYNEQFF NA TRBJ2-1 11 TRBV20-1 NA
TGTGCCAGCAGCTTGGGGGACAGGGCGGGTCAGCCCCAGCATTTT CASSLGDRAGQPQHF TRBD1 TRBJ1-5 15 TRBV5-8 NA
TGTGCCAGCAGCTCTACCAAAACCGGGACGCAACCCTACGAGCAGTACTTC CASSSTKTGTQPYEQYF NA TRBJ2-7 17 TRBV5-4 once
TGTGCCTGGAGTGTGGCTAACAGTGGGAATTCACCCCTCCACTTT CAWSVANSGNSPLHF NA TRBJ1-6 15 TRBV30 NA
TGTGCCAGAAGCTGGGGACAGGGGGACACCGAGGAGCTGTTTTTT CARSWGQGDTEELFF TRBD1 TRBJ2-2 15 TRBV5-3 NA
TGTGCCAGCAGCTTAGGGGTGTCTGCCCTTTCCTACGAGCAGTACTTC CASSLGVSALSYEQYF NA TRBJ2-7 16 TRBV11-2 NA
TGTGCCAGCAGCATTGGGACTAGCGGGAGAGGGGAGACCCAGTACTTC CASSIGTSGRGETQYF TRBD2 TRBJ2-5 16 TRBV9 once
TGTGCCAGCAGCTCCCGGGGGACTAGCGGGAGTAGTGAGCAGTTCTTC CASSSRGTSGSSEQFF TRBD2 TRBJ2-1 16 TRBV7-9 NA
TGTGCTAGCAGCTTAAAAGGCCAAGAGACCCAGTACTTC CASSLKGQETQYF NA TRBJ2-5 13 TRBV7-7 few
TGCAGTGCGCAATGGGGTCCGCCCCAGCATTTT CSAQWGPPQHF NA TRBJ1-5 11 TRBV20-1 NA
TGTGCCAGCGGTTCGTCCCTTGGCACAGATACGCAGTATTTT CASGSSLGTDTQYF NA TRBJ2-3 14 TRBV6-5 NA
TGTGCCAGCAGCTTAGCGGGAGAGACCCAGTACTTC CASSLAGETQYF NA TRBJ2-5 12 TRBV7-9 NA
TGTGCCAGCAGCCAAGATCCCCACTTGCAGGGAGAGACCCAGTACTTC CASSQDPHLQGETQYF NA TRBJ2-5 16 TRBV4-2 NA
TGTGCCAGCAGTTTCTACACAGGCGCCCGCCAAGAGACCCAGTACTTC CASSFYTGARQETQYF NA TRBJ2-5 16 TRBV28 NA
TGTGCCAGCAGTTACCAGGGGGTGGCTTCCTACGAGCAGTACTTC CASSYQGVASYEQYF TRBD1 TRBJ2-7 15 TRBV6-5 NA
TGTGCCAGCAGCTTAGGGTCCTACGAGCAGTACTTC CASSLGSYEQYF NA TRBJ2-7 12 TRBV11-2 NA
TGCGCCAGCAGCTCGGTATCGACTAGCGGACTCTACGAGCAGTACTTC CASSSVSTSGLYEQYF TRBD2 TRBJ2-7 16 TRBV5-1 once
TGTGCCAGCAGCGCGACTAGAAACACCGGGGAGCTGTTTTTT CASSATRNTGELFF NA TRBJ2-2 14 TRBV7-3 NA
TGCGCCAGCAGCTTGTCTGCATACGAGCAGTACTTC CASSLSAYEQYF NA TRBJ2-7 12 TRBV5-1 NA
TGTGCCAGCAGTTCTCACAAGAACTTCCTGAAAGCTTTCTTT CASSSHKNFLKAFF NA TRBJ1-1 14 TRBV27 NA
TGTGCCAGCAGCCCGCGGACAGGCCGGATGGTGGAAAAACTGTTTTTT CASSPRTGRMVEKLFF TRBD1 TRBJ1-4 16 TRBV9 NA
TGTGCCAGCAGCCCCCTTTTAAACCCAGATACGCAGTATTTT CASSPLLNPDTQYF NA TRBJ2-3 14 TRBV25-1 NA
TGTGCCATCAGGGGCAGCGGGAGGGCCGTGGTAGATGAGCAGTTCTTC CAIRGSGRAVVDEQFF TRBD2 TRBJ2-1 16 TRBV10-3 NA
TGTGCCAGCAGCCCCGGACACTTTAACACTGAAGCTTTCTTT CASSPGHFNTEAFF NA TRBJ1-1 14 TRBV11-2 NA
TGTGCCTGGAGTTTCAGGGGGAGAACTGAAGCTTTCTTT CAWSFRGRTEAFF TRBD1 TRBJ1-1 13 TRBV30 NA
TGCAGCGTTGAAGATACGGGGCCGGAAGCTTTCTTT CSVEDTGPEAFF NA TRBJ1-1 12 TRBV29-1 once
TGTGCCACCGGGACAGGGGGCGCGTGGGCCAACGAGCAGTACTTC CATGTGGAWANEQYF TRBD1 TRBJ2-7 15 TRBV6-6 once
TGTGCCAGCAGTTTTAGCGGGGGCTCCTACGAGCAGTACTTC CASSFSGGSYEQYF TRBD2 TRBJ2-7 14 TRBV6-5 NA
TGTGCCAGCAGCTTAACTCACTTGACAGATACGCAGTATTTT CASSLTHLTDTQYF NA TRBJ2-3 14 TRBV7-3 NA
TGTGCCAGCAGCCCCGACAGGGATGGCTACACCTTC CASSPDRDGYTF TRBD1 TRBJ1-2 12 TRBV5-4 NA
TGTGCCAGCAGTTTAACCGGGACTAGCGATGAGCAGTTCTTC CASSLTGTSDEQFF TRBD2 TRBJ2-1 14 TRBV28 NA
TGTGCCAGCAGCCCGTCGGGGAGGTTATTACAAGAGACCCAGTACTTC CASSPSGRLLQETQYF NA TRBJ2-5 16 TRBV28 NA
TGTGCCAGCAGTTTTCGGGGGGCAGGGAGCAATCAGCCCCAGCATTTT CASSFRGAGSNQPQHF NA TRBJ1-5 16 TRBV28 NA
TGTGCCGGCCCAGGTGGGGGGAAAGCCAAAAACATTCAGTACTTC CAGPGGGKAKNIQYF NA TRBJ2-4 15 TRBV6-1 NA
TGTGCCGGTCGCCGGACTAGCGGGACCGGGGAGCTGTTTTTT CAGRRTSGTGELFF TRBD2 TRBJ2-2 14 TRBV28 NA
TGTGCCAGCAGTGACTTTGGGACCGGCACCGGGGAGCTGTTTTTT CASSDFGTGTGELFF NA TRBJ2-2 15 TRBV2 once
TGCAGCGTTGGGGAATCGGACAGGTCTCACTATGGCTACACCTTC CSVGESDRSHYGYTF TRBD1 TRBJ1-2 15 TRBV29-1 NA
TGTGCCAGCAGCTTACAAGGCGGGATCACAGATACGCAGTATTTT CASSLQGGITDTQYF NA TRBJ2-3 15 TRBV7-3 NA
TGTGCCAGCAGCAAAGGGAGAGAGGGGTATGAGCAGTACTTC CASSKGREGYEQYF NA TRBJ2-7 14 TRBV21-1 once
TGTGCCAGCAGTGGGGGACAGGGGCCGCTCTCCAATTCACCCCTCCACTTT CASSGGQGPLSNSPLHF TRBD1 TRBJ1-6 17 TRBV2 NA
TGTGCCAGCAGGGGGACTAGCGGGTCCTACGAGCAGTACTTC CASRGTSGSYEQYF TRBD2 TRBJ2-7 14 TRBV28 NA
TGTGCCAGCAGCCTGACAGGGGGCCAGACTTACAATGAGCAGTTCTTC CASSLTGGQTYNEQFF TRBD1 TRBJ2-1 16 TRBV7-3 once
TGTGCCTGGGTCGAAGCCGGGACTAGCACAGATACGCAGTATTTT CAWVEAGTSTDTQYF NA TRBJ2-3 15 TRBV30 NA
TGCAGCGCTGGACTAGCGGAAGAGACCCAGTACTTC CSAGLAEETQYF TRBD2 TRBJ2-5 12 TRBV29-1 NA
TGTGCCAGCAGTTTTAATACGTACGGGACAGGGTCTAGAACTGAAGCTTTCTTT CASSFNTYGTGSRTEAFF TRBD1 TRBJ1-1 18 TRBV28 once
TGTGCCAGCAGCTTCATCGTTACTAGCGTCGTACGGGATACGCAGTATTTT CASSFIVTSVVRDTQYF TRBD2 TRBJ2-3 17 TRBV7-2 NA
TGCGCCAGCAGCTTGGGTTCTGGGGCCAACGTCCTGACTTTC CASSLGSGANVLTF NA TRBJ2-6 14 TRBV5-1 few
TGCGCCAGCAGCTCGAACTATCAGCCCCAGCATTTT CASSSNYQPQHF NA TRBJ1-5 12 TRBV5-1 NA
TGTGCCAGCAGCGTAGCGGGAAACACAGATACGCAGTATTTT CASSVAGNTDTQYF NA TRBJ2-3 14 TRBV9 NA
TGCAGCTTCCGGGGAGTTAGCACAGATACGCAGTATTTT CSFRGVSTDTQYF NA TRBJ2-3 13 TRBV29-1 NA
TGCGCCAGCAGCTGGGACAGCTCCTACAATGAGCAGTTCTTC CASSWDSSYNEQFF TRBD1 TRBJ2-1 14 TRBV5-1 NA
TGTGCCAGCAGCCCCCGGTCGCTAGCCGACTCGCAAGAGACCCAGTACTTC CASSPRSLADSQETQYF NA TRBJ2-5 17 TRBV14 NA
TGTGCCTTAAAGCGGGAGGGCCGTTATGTCCAGTACTTC CALKREGRYVQYF TRBD2 TRBJ2-5 13 TRBV30 NA